The subject of this entry is one T cell receptor (beta chain). Reverse transcription of roughly 0.5 to 1 ug RNA was carried out with random hexamers. TCRdb passed the immunoSEQ multiplex PCR reads through MiXCR, listing each CDR3 protein once. The table lists some 260,000 distinct CDR3 sequences, 93% of them singletons. The record originates from a study of CD8 T cells in Susac syndrome. Germline V gives CDR1 SGHNT, CDR2 YYREEE (reference sequence). The CDR3 is 14 residues long. Trimming pared 0 bases from V and 5 bases from J, leaving 8 bases between. J is TRBJ1-4 and V is TRBV5-4; D gene ambiguous. Sequencing was done on a sample of CD4+ T cells from PBMCs. The receptor was derived from a human donor with multiple sclerosis. The CDR3 region is CASSLAGVNEKLFF. CDR3 coding DNA: TGTGCCAGCAGCTTGGCCGGGGTAAATGAAAAACTGTTTTTT.